These T cell receptor beta chains were read from a single sample in a study of blood T cells in healthy people across ages. Via MiXCR, TCRdb re-called the 5' RACE reads, giving one row per CDR3 protein. This sample has about 1.8 million distinct CDR3 sequences, with about 50% found just once. The sample comprised blood. All receptors derive from a woman between 40 and 55 years old in good health. The CDR3 runs from the conserved cysteine through the conserved F or W. A D gene is named only where the DNA matches it firmly. Part of the rows lack a size; the others show once, few, many or a class for expanded clones.

D gene,V gene,clone size,J gene,CDR3 protein,CDR3 DNA
.,TRBV14,.,TRBJ2-3,CASSPLLPDTQYF,TGTGCCAGCAGTCCCCTGCTTCCAGATACGCAGTATTTT
TRBD1,TRBV5-1,.,TRBJ1-2,CASSLEGAQLGYTF,TGCGCCAGCAGCTTGGAGGGGGCGCAGCTTGGCTACACCTTC
.,TRBV20-1,.,TRBJ1-6,CSARPPGGGSPLHF,TGCAGTGCTAGACCCCCGGGAGGGGGTTCACCCCTCCACTTT
.,TRBV7-3,.,TRBJ2-5,CASSLTQTRVLFHEQYF,TGTGCCAGCAGCTTAACCCAAACTAGGGTCTTGTTCCATGAGCAGTACTTC
.,TRBV7-8,few,TRBJ1-5,CASSPDSTLNQPQHF,TGTGCCAGCAGCCCGGACAGTACTCTCAATCAGCCCCAGCATTTT
.,TRBV5-6,few,TRBJ1-1,CASSWGRANTEAFF,TGTGCCAGCAGCTGGGGCAGGGCGAACACTGAAGCTTTCTTT
.,TRBV27,.,TRBJ1-2,CASSLGSLYGYTF,TGTGCCAGCAGCTTAGGCAGCCTCTATGGCTACACCTTC
.,TRBV12-3/TRBV12-4,.,TRBJ2-1,CASRLVDEQFF,TGTGCCAGCCGACTCGTGGATGAGCAGTTCTTC
.,TRBV29-1,.,TRBJ1-2,CSAQLPGLSGYGYTF,TGCAGCGCCCAATTGCCAGGGTTAAGTGGCTATGGCTACACCTTC
TRBD1,TRBV29-1,.,TRBJ1-2,CSVDFGTGGYGYTF,TGCAGCGTTGATTTTGGGACAGGGGGTTATGGCTACACCTTC
TRBD1,TRBV28,.,TRBJ1-4,CASSSGTGNEKLFF,TGTGCCAGCAGTTCCGGGACAGGGAATGAAAAACTGTTTTTT
TRBD2,TRBV7-2,few,TRBJ2-1,CASRSGREDMDEQFF,TGTGCCAGCAGATCGGGGAGGGAGGATATGGATGAGCAGTTCTTC
.,TRBV24-1,once,TRBJ2-1,CATSEPRQAHNEQFF,TGTGCCACCAGTGAGCCACGACAGGCACACAATGAGCAGTTCTTC
.,TRBV3-1,few,TRBJ1-2,CASSQGGTVFAGYTF,TGTGCCAGCAGCCAAGGAGGAACAGTCTTCGCTGGCTACACCTTC
.,TRBV11-2,few,TRBJ2-4,CASSLGQRAKNIQYF,TGTGCCAGCAGCTTAGGTCAGAGGGCCAAAAACATTCAGTACTTC
.,TRBV6-2/TRBV6-3,.,TRBJ2-3,CASSYSWEDTDTQYF,TGTGCCAGCAGTTACTCGTGGGAAGACACAGATACGCAGTATTTT
TRBD2,TRBV5-6,.,TRBJ2-3,CASSRTHVYGGGAPDTQYF,TGTGCCAGCAGCCGAACGCACGTCTACGGCGGGGGGGCCCCAGATACGCAGTATTTT
TRBD2,TRBV4-2,.,TRBJ2-1,CASSQMTSGGARVEFF,TGTGCCAGCAGCCAGATGACTAGCGGGGGGGCCAGGGTTGAGTTCTTC
.,TRBV20-1,.,TRBJ2-1,CSAPGYGPVPYNEQFF,TGCAGTGCCCCGGGTTATGGCCCGGTTCCCTACAATGAGCAGTTCTTC
.,TRBV4-2,few,TRBJ1-4,CASSQERRQEKLFF,TGTGCCAGCAGCCAAGAAAGGAGGCAAGAAAAACTGTTTTTT
.,TRBV20-1,once,TRBJ2-1,CSACRPGRIDEQFF,TGCAGTGCTTGTCGCCCTGGGCGGATCGATGAGCAGTTCTTC
.,TRBV20-1,.,TRBJ2-7,CSILYNYEQYF,TGCAGTATCCTCTATAACTACGAGCAGTACTTC
TRBD2,TRBV6-1,.,TRBJ2-1,CASRGLAGGPNEQFF,TGTGCCAGCAGGGGACTAGCGGGGGGCCCCAATGAGCAGTTCTTC
.,TRBV4-1,many,TRBJ2-5,CASSQEDRQETQYF,TGCGCCAGCAGCCAAGAAGACAGGCAAGAGACCCAGTACTTC
TRBD1,TRBV9,few,TRBJ2-7,CASSVGTEPYEQYF,TGTGCCAGCAGCGTCGGGACAGAGCCCTACGAGCAGTACTTC
.,TRBV5-1,few,TRBJ2-6,CASSPVSTGLGANVLTF,TGCGCCAGCAGCCCAGTCTCCACAGGGCTTGGGGCCAACGTCCTGACTTTC
TRBD2,TRBV7-9,few,TRBJ2-3,CASSTPGGQYF,TGTGCCAGCAGCACCCCGGGGGGGCAGTATTTT
.,TRBV20-1,.,TRBJ1-1,CSASWSRGYMNTEAFF,TGCAGTGCTAGTTGGAGCAGGGGATACATGAACACTGAAGCTTTCTTT